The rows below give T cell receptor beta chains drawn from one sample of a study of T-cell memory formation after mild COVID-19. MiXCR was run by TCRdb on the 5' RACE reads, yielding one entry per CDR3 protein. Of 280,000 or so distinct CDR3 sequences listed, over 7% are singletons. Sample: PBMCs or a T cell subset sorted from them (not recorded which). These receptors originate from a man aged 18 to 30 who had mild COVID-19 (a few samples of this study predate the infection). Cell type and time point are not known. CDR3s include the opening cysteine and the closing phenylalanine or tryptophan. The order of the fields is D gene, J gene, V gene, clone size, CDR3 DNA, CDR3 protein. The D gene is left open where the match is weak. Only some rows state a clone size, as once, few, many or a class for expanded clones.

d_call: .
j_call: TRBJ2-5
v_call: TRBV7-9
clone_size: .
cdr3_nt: TGTGCCAGCAGGCCGGCGGCAGGGGAGACCCAGTACTTC
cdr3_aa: CASRPAAGETQYF

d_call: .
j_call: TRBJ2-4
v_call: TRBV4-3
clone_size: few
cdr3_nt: TGCGCCAGCAGCCAAGACGGTGGCAGGGTGAACATTCAGTACTTC
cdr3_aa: CASSQDGGRVNIQYF

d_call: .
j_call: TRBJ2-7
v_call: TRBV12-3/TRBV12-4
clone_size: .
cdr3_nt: TGTGCCAGCAGTTTGTCAGGTAGCTCCTACGAGCAGTACTTC
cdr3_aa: CASSLSGSSYEQYF

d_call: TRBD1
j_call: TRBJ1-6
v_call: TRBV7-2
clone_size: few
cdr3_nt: TGTGCCAGCAGCTTTCGCCCCGGACAGGATAATTCACCCCTCCACTTT
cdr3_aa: CASSFRPGQDNSPLHF

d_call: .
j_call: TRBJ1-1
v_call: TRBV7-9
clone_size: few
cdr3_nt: TGTGCCAGCCTCCAGGCGAACACTGAAGCTTTCTTT
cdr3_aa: CASLQANTEAFF

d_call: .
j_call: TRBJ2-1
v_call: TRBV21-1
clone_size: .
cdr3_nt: TGTGCCAGCAGCAGGTTCACCGGGACTAGCGGAGGCTACAATGAGCAGTTCTTC
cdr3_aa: CASSRFTGTSGGYNEQFF

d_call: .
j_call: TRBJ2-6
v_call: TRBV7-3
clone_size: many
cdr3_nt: TGTGCCAGCAGCTTAGCTACCCGTGGGGCCAACGTCCTGACTTTC
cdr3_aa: CASSLATRGANVLTF

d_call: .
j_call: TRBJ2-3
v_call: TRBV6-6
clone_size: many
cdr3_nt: TGTGCCACTAACCGGGACGTTACAGATACGCAGTATTTT
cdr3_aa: CATNRDVTDTQYF

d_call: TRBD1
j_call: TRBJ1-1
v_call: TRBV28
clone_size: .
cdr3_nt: TGTGCCAGCGACAGGGCTTGGAACACTGAAGCTTTCTTT
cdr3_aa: CASDRAWNTEAFF

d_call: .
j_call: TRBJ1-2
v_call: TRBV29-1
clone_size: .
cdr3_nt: TGCAGCGTCCGGACTAACTATGGCTACACCTTC
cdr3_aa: CSVRTNYGYTF

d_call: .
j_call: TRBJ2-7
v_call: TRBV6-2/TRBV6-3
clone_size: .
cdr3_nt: TGTGCCAGCAGTTACGACAGGTTGGTCCACGAGCAGTACTTC
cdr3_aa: CASSYDRLVHEQYF

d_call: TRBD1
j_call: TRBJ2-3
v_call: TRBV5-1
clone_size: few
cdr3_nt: TGCGCCAGCAGCAATGGGACAGGGCGGACGCAGTATTTT
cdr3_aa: CASSNGTGRTQYF

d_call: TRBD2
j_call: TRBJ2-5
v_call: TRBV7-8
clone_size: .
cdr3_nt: TGTGCCAGCAGCTTCCCGACTAGCGGGGAGCACGGGACCCAGTACTTC
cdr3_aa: CASSFPTSGEHGTQYF

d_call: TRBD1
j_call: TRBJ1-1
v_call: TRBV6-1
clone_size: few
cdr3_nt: TGTGCCAGCATAGACAGGGGAGACACTGAAGCTTTCTTT
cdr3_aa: CASIDRGDTEAFF

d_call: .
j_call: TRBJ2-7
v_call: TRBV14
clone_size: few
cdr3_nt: TGTGCCAGCAGCCAAGACCGGTTAGGTTCGGGCCACGAGCAGTACTTC
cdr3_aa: CASSQDRLGSGHEQYF

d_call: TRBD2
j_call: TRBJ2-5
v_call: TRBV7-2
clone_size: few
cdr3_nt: TGTGCCAGCAGCCGGAACGGGGGGGGCCAAGAGACCCAGTACTTC
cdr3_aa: CASSRNGGGQETQYF

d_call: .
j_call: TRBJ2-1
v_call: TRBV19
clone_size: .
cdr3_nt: TGTGCGACGTACTTGAGCTCCTACAATGAGCAGTTCTTC
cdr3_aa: CATYLSSYNEQFF

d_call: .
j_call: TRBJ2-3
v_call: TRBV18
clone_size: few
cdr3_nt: TGTGCCAGCTCACCAAGTGCGAGGACAGTTAGCACAGATACGCAGTATTTT
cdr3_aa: CASSPSARTVSTDTQYF

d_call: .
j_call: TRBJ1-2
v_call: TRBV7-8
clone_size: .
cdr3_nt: TGTGCCAGCAGCCTCACTACTTCGGGGGCTTATGGCTACACCTTC
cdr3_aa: CASSLTTSGAYGYTF

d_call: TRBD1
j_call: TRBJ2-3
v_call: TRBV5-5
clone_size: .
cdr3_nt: TGTGCCAGCAGCCTAGGGACAGGGGGACCAGATACGCAGTATTTT
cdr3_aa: CASSLGTGGPDTQYF

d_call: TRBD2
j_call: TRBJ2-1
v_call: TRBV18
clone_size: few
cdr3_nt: TGTGCCAGCTCAACCTACGGGGGGGTTGATGAGCAGTTCTTC
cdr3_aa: CASSTYGGVDEQFF

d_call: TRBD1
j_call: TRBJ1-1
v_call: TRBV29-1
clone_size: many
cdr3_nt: TGCAGCGTTGATACAGGGGAGGACACTGAAGCTTTCTTT
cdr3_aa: CSVDTGEDTEAFF

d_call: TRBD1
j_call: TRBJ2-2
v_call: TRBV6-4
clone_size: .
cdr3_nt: TGTGCCAGCAGTCTTAGGACAGGGGGCACCGGGGAGCTGTTTTTT
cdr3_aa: CASSLRTGGTGELFF

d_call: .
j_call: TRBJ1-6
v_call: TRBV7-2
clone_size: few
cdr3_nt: TGTGCCAGCAGCTTAAGTTCTACAGGGCGTAATTCACCCCTCCACTTT
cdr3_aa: CASSLSSTGRNSPLHF

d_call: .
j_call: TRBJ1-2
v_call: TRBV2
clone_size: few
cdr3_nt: TGTGCCCGAATGGGGGGCGATGGCTACACCTTC
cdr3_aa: CARMGGDGYTF

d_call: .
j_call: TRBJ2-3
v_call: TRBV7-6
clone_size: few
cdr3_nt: TGTGCCAGCAGCTTAGAACAGGCGACGGGAGATACGCAGTATTTT
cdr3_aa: CASSLEQATGDTQYF

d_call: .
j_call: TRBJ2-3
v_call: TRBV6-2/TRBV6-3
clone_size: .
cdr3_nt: TGTGCCAGCACGGCGACAGGGACTAGCACAGATACGCAGTATTTT
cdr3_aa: CASTATGTSTDTQYF

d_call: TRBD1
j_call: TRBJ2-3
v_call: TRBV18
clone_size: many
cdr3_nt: TGTGCCAGCTCACGGGACCGGGACAGGGGCACAGATACGCAGTATTTT
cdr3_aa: CASSRDRDRGTDTQYF